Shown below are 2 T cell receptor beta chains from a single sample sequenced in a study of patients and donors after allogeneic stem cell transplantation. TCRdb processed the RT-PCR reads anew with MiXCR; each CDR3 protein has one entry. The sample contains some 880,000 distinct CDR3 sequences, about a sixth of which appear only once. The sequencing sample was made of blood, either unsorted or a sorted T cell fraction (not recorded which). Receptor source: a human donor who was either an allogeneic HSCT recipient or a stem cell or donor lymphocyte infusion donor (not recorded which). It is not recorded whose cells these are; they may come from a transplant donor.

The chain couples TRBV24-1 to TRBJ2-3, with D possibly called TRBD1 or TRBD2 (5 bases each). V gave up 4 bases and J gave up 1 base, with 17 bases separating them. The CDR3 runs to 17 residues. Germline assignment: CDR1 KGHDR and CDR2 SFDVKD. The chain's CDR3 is CATSEYTRDDRTDTQYF. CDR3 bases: TGTGCCACCAGTGAGTATACCCGGGACGACCGCACAGATACGCAGTATTTT.

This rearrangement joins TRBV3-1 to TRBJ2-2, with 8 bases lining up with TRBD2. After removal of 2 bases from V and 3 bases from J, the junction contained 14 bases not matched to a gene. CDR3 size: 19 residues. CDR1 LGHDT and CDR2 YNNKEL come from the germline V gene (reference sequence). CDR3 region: CASSQLGQGAGRDTGELFF. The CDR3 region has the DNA TGTGCCAGCAGCCAACTCGGGCAAGGAGCCGGGAGGGACACCGGGGAGCTGTTTTTT.